What follows are 4 T cell receptor beta chains derived from one specimen sequenced in a study of blood T cell repertoires in COVID-19. Measured with immunoSEQ multiplex PCR; TCRdb has only the in-frame clones, and not every one. The repertoire has 250,000 to 350,000 clones, 84% of them found once; the top ten carry about 1.6%. Sequenced sample: peripheral blood. The receptors originated from a human donor with COVID-19, enrolled during active disease. The donor label of this sample is uncertain.

V and J are TRBV6-5 and TRBJ1-3; possibly TRBD1 for D (6 bases). Germline V lookup: CDR1 MNHEY, CDR2 SVGAGI. V was pared by 2 bases and J by 4 bases, with 12 bases between. The CDR3 runs to 15 residues. This CDR3 is CASSYLTGSGNTIYF. CDR3 bases: TGTGCCAGCAGTTACCTCACAGGGAGCGGAAACACCATATATTTT.

Here the CDR3 reads CASSRGGNTEAFF. The DNA for the CDR3 is TGTGCCAGCAGCCGCGGGGGTAACACTGAAGCTTTCTTT. The chain is built from TRBV11-1 and TRBJ1-1, with D possibly TRBD1 on 5 matching bases. The CDR3 extends over 13 amino acids. The V end was cut by 5 bases, the J end by 2 bases, with 9 bases between. The V gene's germline CDR1 is SGHAT and CDR2 FQDESV (reference sequence).

A word on this clone: Other nucleotide sequences in the sample specify the same CDR3. The chain has TRBV28 and TRBJ2-7; D unclear. Trimming left V 3 bases short and J 5 bases short, with 11 bases between. The germline gives CDR1 MDHEN, CDR2 SYDVKM. The CDR3 totals 13 residues. CDR3 DNA sequence: TGTGCCAGCAGTTTCCGGTTAGCCGACGAGCAGTACTTC. Protein sequence: CASSFRLADEQYF.

The V gene is TRBV28, the J gene TRBJ1-5, with 8 positions matching TRBD1. Losses at the gene ends were 6 bases for V and 3 bases for J; bases not matched to a gene: 10. The CDR3 has 16 amino acids. From germline, CDR1 is MDHEN and CDR2 SYDVKM. CDR3 coding DNA: TGTGCCAGCAGCACCGGGACAGGAGTTAACAATCAGCCCCAGCATTTT. As protein: CASSTGTGVNNQPQHF.